Shown below are 21 T cell receptor beta chains from a single sample sequenced in a study of T cell repertoires in cytomegalovirus infection (dated by TCRdb to the late 2010s). According to the study, the label for this sample's treatment or condition signals: in vitro stimulation with specific CMV peptide epitopes to enrich CMV-specific T cells. For sequencing, an Illumina HiSeq 1500 was employed. TCRdb's own reprocessing of the public reads used fastp at Q25 and MiXCR and kept productive beta chains. Rows matching on CDR3 protein sequence are summarized as one entry with the most common DNA and genes. Across this sample there are about 500,000 distinct CDR3 sequences, with 33% seen only once. The ten top clones hold about a sixth of the sample. No antigen is known for these receptors. Sequencing was performed on cultured PBMCs, taken from culture after CMV antigen stimulation. The receptors shown here come from a human donor in good health (CMV status not recorded). Some clones in this sample may be carry-over from other donors' samples.

Only a few counts were recorded for this clonotype. The J gene is TRBJ1-4, the V gene TRBV7-9; D possibly corresponds to TRBD1 (6 bases). CDR1 is SEHNR, CDR2 FQNEAQ, per germline (reference sequence). This CDR3 spans 13 amino acids. The V end lost 5 bases, the J end lost 4 bases, and 8 bases lay between the germline ends. CDR3 in amino acids: CASSARGNEKLFF. The CDR3 DNA follows: TGTGCCAGCAGCGCCAGGGGTAATGAAAAACTGTTTTTT.

This clonotype occurred a few times. This chain joins TRBV12-3 or TRBV12-4 and TRBJ2-7; the D gene is possibly TRBD1 (6 bases). With 7 bases removed from V and 2 bases from J, the gap between germline ends came to 6 bases. CDR3 length: 11 residues. The DNA of the CDR3 is TGTGCCAGCAAGGGGGCCTACGAGCAGTACGTC. Translated, it gives CASKGAYEQYV.

The V gene is TRBV19, the J gene TRBJ2-5; TRBD2 aligns across 10 bases. The V gene end was trimmed by 7 bases and the J gene end by 5 bases; junction bases not matched to a gene: 13. CDR1 is LNHDA and CDR2 is SQIVND in the germline V gene (reference sequence). This CDR3 is 16 amino acids long. CDR3 DNA sequence: TGTGCCAGTACCCCTGGCAGCGGGAGGGCTTTGGAGACCCAGTACTTC. Encoded protein: CASTPGSGRALETQYF.

The genes are TRBV4-1 and TRBJ1-4, with a weak D call TRBD1 (5 bases). V lost 1 base and J lost 7, with 13 bases in between. The length of the CDR3 is 15 residues. Germline-derived CDR1 and CDR2 are MGHRA and YSYEKL. CDR3 nucleotides: TGCGCCAGCAGCCAAGTCGGGCGACAGCTTGAAAAACTGTTTTTT. This sequence encodes CASSQVGRQLEKLFF.

This clonotype was picked up many times. CDR3 DNA: TGTGCCAGCAGCCGCCCTATCGGGGCGGGAGAAACCTACAATGAGCAGTTCTTC. Translating gives CASSRPIGAGETYNEQFF. This chain joins TRBV7-2 and TRBJ2-1; 7 bases map to TRBD2. This CDR3 contains 18 residues. J gave up 2 bases and V 5 bases, and 15 bases lay outside the gene matches. CDR1 and CDR2 from the germline V gene are SGHTA and FQGNSA.

The chain is built from TRBV7-6 and TRBJ2-3, with D unresolved. Looked up from germline, CDR1 is SGHVS and CDR2 is FNYEAQ. The V end was cut by 3 bases, the J end by 9 bases, with 10 bases between. This CDR3 is built from 12 residues. CDR3 in amino acids: CASSFSLGTQYF. The CDR3 nucleotides read TGTGCCAGCAGCTTCTCCCTCGGGACGCAGTATTTT.

The table lists this clonotype with a few counts. The genes are TRBV20-1 and TRBJ2-1; D remains ambiguous. The germline V gene encodes CDR1 DFQATT and CDR2 SNEGSKA (reference sequence). Trimming left V 3 bases short and J 6 bases short, with 12 bases between. There are 13 residues in the CDR3. This CDR3 reads CSASPQVRNEQFF. CDR3 in DNA: TGCAGTGCTAGTCCGCAGGTTCGCAATGAGCAGTTCTTC.

In its sample, this clonotype was seen a few times. This chain connects TRBV6-1 to TRBJ1-1; D is possibly TRBD1 (6 bases). With 4 bases removed from V and 5 bases from J, the gap between germline ends came to 11 bases. CDR1 and CDR2 from the germline V gene are MNHNS and SASEGT. This CDR3 region has 13 residues. The CDR3 reads CASSGDRITEAFF. In nucleotides, the CDR3 is TGTGCCAGCAGTGGAGACAGGATTACTGAAGCTTTCTTT.

The chain links TRBV28 to TRBJ2-7, with TRBD2 matching 13 bases. Unmatched junction bases numbered 7, after V lost 4 bases and J lost 7 bases. The CDR3 is 15 amino acids. From germline, CDR1 is MDHEN and CDR2 SYDVKM. This CDR3 reads CASSSLTSGRKEQYF. The CDR3 DNA reads TGTGCCAGCAGTTCTCTGACTAGCGGGAGGAAAGAGCAGTACTTC.

This clonotype was recorded a few times. This chain links TRBV27 with TRBJ2-3; 13 nucleotides agree with TRBD2. The length of the CDR3 is 20 residues. The junction had 14 bases not matched to a gene; V was cut back by 5 bases and J by 0 bases. Germline CDR1 reads MNHEY; CDR2 reads SMNVEV (reference sequence). The CDR3 sequence is CASSDRLAGGKSPSTDTQYF. The CDR3 DNA is TGTGCCAGCAGTGACCGACTAGCGGGAGGCAAGTCTCCTAGCACAGATACGCAGTATTTT.

This clonotype was counted between two and nine times. This sequence joins TRBV6-1 and TRBJ2-2, with D possibly called TRBD1 or TRBD2 (5 bases each). Trimming shortened V by 6 bases and J by 6 bases, and 14 bases separated the two germline ends. Germline V gene sequence: CDR1 MNHNS, CDR2 SASEGT. This CDR3 has 14 amino acids. In DNA form, the CDR3 reads TGTGCCAGCAGCATGTCGGGGCGCGCCGGGGAGCTGTTTTTT. The encoded protein is CASSMSGRAGELFF.

The gene calls are TRBV6-1 and TRBJ1-2, with 9 bases lining up with TRBD1. CDR1 MNHNS and CDR2 SASEGT come from the germline V gene. With 5 bases clipped from V and 6 bases from J, the junction kept 7 bases outside the gene matches. CDR3 length: 14 amino acids. This CDR3 reads CASSITGGGNGYTF. The CDR3, as DNA: TGTGCCAGCAGTATTACAGGGGGCGGAAATGGCTACACCTTC.

The V gene is TRBV7-8, the J gene TRBJ2-5; the D call may be TRBD1 or TRBD2 (5 bases each). CDR3 size: 13 residues. CDR1 is SGHVS and CDR2 is FQNEAQ in the germline V gene. The V end lost 7 bases, the J end lost 2 bases, and 11 bases lay between the germline ends. This CDR3 reads CASTGRGQETQYF. In DNA form, the CDR3 reads TGTGCCAGCACGGGACGTGGACAAGAGACCCAGTACTTC. Drawing the rest from reference TRBV7-8 and TRBJ2-5, the complete variable domain is GAGVSQSPRYKVAKRGQDVALRCDPISGHVSLFWYQQALGQGPEFLTYFQNEAQLDKSGLPSDRFFAERPEGSVSTLKIQRTQQEDSAVYLCASTGRGQETQYFGPGTRLLVL.

This clonotype turned up a few times. The CDR3 is CSVAIDPEDGYTF. The CDR3, as DNA: TGCAGCGTTGCGATAGATCCCGAGGATGGCTACACCTTC. The V and J genes are TRBV29-1 and TRBJ1-2; D unclear. V was trimmed by 4 bases and J by 6 bases, leaving 15 bases between them. The CDR3 totals 13 residues. The germline gives CDR1 SQVTM, CDR2 ANQGSEA. Combining the CDR3 with reference TRBV29-1 and TRBJ1-2 gives the whole variable domain SAVISQKPSRDICQRGTSLTIQCQVDSQVTMMFWYRQQPGQSLTLIATANQGSEATYESGFVIDKFPISRPNLTFSTLTVSNMSPEDSSIYLCSVAIDPEDGYTFGSGTRLTVV.

The V and J genes are TRBV29-1 and TRBJ2-7; 7 bases agree with TRBD1. In germline, CDR1 is SQVTM, CDR2 ANQGSEA. The CDR3 runs 15 residues. V was pared by 6 bases and J by 4 bases, with 15 bases of the junction left unmatched. The CDR3 DNA sequence: TGCAGCGTAGTCCGACCAGGGACAGCCCGATACGAGCAGTACGTC. Translated: CSVVRPGTARYEQYV.

This clonotype was picked up a small number of times. The rearrangement links TRBV7-8 to TRBJ1-5, with D possibly matching TRBD1 (5 bases). This CDR3 spans 15 amino acids. V gave up 7 bases and J gave up 7 bases, with 20 bases separating them. The V gene's germline CDR1 is SGHVS and CDR2 FQNEAQ. CDR3 sequence: CASTDEDTRGQPQHF. CDR3 nucleotides: TGTGCCAGCACCGACGAGGATACTCGGGGGCAGCCCCAGCATTTT.

The CDR3 DNA is TGCAGTGCTAGAGATCTGACTAGCGGGAGTCCCTACGAGCAGTACGTC. Translating it yields CSARDLTSGSPYEQYV. The rearrangement links TRBV20-1 to TRBJ2-7; 12 bases fit TRBD2. The CDR3 runs to 16 residues. V was clipped by 0 bases and J by 2 bases; unmatched bases: 5. Germline CDR1 reads DFQATT; CDR2 reads SNEGSKA (reference sequence).

This clonotype was recorded many times. The rearrangement joins TRBV7-2 to TRBJ2-1, with a weak D call TRBD1 (6 bases). V shed 8 bases and J shed 8 bases, with 19 bases lying between them. The CDR3 loop spans 14 amino acids. Germline V gives CDR1 SGHTA, CDR2 FQGNSA. CDR3 sequence reads: CASLTDQGRDEQFF. CDR3 nucleotide sequence: TGTGCCAGCTTAACTGACCAGGGGAGAGATGAGCAGTTCTTC.

This clonotype has ten or more counts. The chain uses TRBV12-3 or TRBV12-4 and TRBJ1-4; a weak D match, TRBD1 (5 bases). This CDR3 has 14 amino acids. Trimming stripped 6 bases from V and 0 bases from J, with 8 bases between. CDR3 in DNA: TGTGCCAGCAGAACAGGTCCAACTAATGAAAAACTGTTTTTT. Its translation is CASRTGPTNEKLFF.

The chain couples TRBV7-6 to TRBJ1-2, with a tentative D call TRBD1 (6 bases). The germline CDR1 and CDR2 sequences are SGHVS and FNYEAQ. V shed 4 bases and J shed 9 bases, with 9 bases lying between them. The CDR3 is made up of 11 amino acids. The CDR3 sequence is CASSSGDSYTF. The CDR3 nucleotides read TGTGCCAGCAGCTCAGGGGATAGCTACACCTTC.

Only a few counts were recorded for this clonotype. The chain uses TRBV29-1 and TRBJ2-5, with D perhaps TRBD1 (6 bases). V was shortened by 5 bases and J by 3 bases, with 13 bases between the two germline ends. The CDR3 is made up of 13 amino acids. The germline V gene encodes CDR1 SQVTM and CDR2 ANQGSEA. CDR3 sequence: CSVLRTVEETQYF. In DNA form, the CDR3 reads TGCAGCGTTCTGAGGACAGTCGAAGAGACCCAGTACTTC.